Presented here are 30 T cell receptor beta chains from one specimen sequenced in a study of cytomegalovirus exposure and HLA in healthy donors. The PCR used 60 Vbeta and 13 Jbeta primers. Sequenced by immunoSEQ multiplex PCR; TCRdb stores in-frame clones only, minus some. Altogether tens of thousands of clones are present, less than 80% being singletons, with the ten largest covering 2.1%. Sequenced input: PBMCs. The receptors here all came from a young man in good health and CMV-seronegative.

This chain joins TRBV18 and TRBJ1-1; 8 bases line up with TRBD1. The CDR3 covers 15 residues. V was clipped by 3 bases and J by 2 bases; unmatched bases: 5. Germline CDR1 KGHSH, CDR2 LQKENI. The CDR3 here is CASSPQGQGNTEAFF. In nucleotides, the CDR3 is TGTGCCAGCTCACCCCAAGGACAGGGAAACACTGAAGCTTTCTTT.

This clone was seen a few times. V is TRBV5-1 and J is TRBJ2-7, with 10 bases aligning to TRBD2. The germline V gene encodes CDR1 SGHRS and CDR2 YFSETQ. The ends lost 3 bases at V and 5 bases at J; junction bases unmatched: 2. The CDR3 contains 13 residues. CDR3 sequence: CASSSGLADEQYF. In nucleotides, the CDR3 is TGCGCCAGCAGCTCCGGACTAGCGGACGAGCAGTACTTC.

This clone has a single count. The genes are TRBV5-4 and TRBJ2-3; 9 bases fit TRBD1. The CDR3 length is 15 residues. After removal of 4 bases from V and 3 bases from J, the junction contained 6 bases not matched to a gene. The germline gives CDR1 SGHNT, CDR2 YYREEE (reference sequence). The CDR3 sequence is CASSRTGDGTDTQYF. The CDR3 DNA reads as TGTGCCAGCAGCCGGACAGGGGATGGGACAGATACGCAGTATTTT.

This clone was counted once. This chain connects TRBV30 to TRBJ2-2; the D is unclear. The V end was cut by 0 bases, the J end by 3 bases, with 11 bases between. CDR3 size: 15 residues. Germline V gene lookup returns CDR1 GTSNPN and CDR2 SVGIG (reference sequence). The CDR3 loop is CAWSVGASDTGELFF. Written as DNA, the CDR3 is TGTGCCTGGAGTGTAGGCGCCAGCGACACCGGGGAGCTGTTTTTT.

J is TRBJ2-1 and V is TRBV7-3; 9 bases map to TRBD2. CDR1 is SGHTA and CDR2 is FQGTGA in the germline V gene. The CDR3 sequence is 15 residues long. V was clipped by 2 bases and J by 5 bases; unmatched bases: 4. The CDR3 region has the DNA TGTGCCAGCAGCTTAGGCCTAGCGGGGAACAATGAGCAGTTCTTC. This gives the protein CASSLGLAGNNEQFF.

This clone was counted once. The V and J genes are TRBV7-9 and TRBJ2-5; no clear D gene. Between the trimmed V and J ends, which lost 5 bases and 5 bases, there was a span of 15 bases. Germline loops: CDR1 SEHNR, CDR2 FQNEAQ (reference sequence). CDR3 length equals 14 residues. The CDR3 DNA follows: TGTGCCAGCAGCCCGTATCGGTTCGGTGAGACCCAGTACTTC. Encoded protein: CASSPYRFGETQYF. The full variable domain, in which reference TRBV7-9 and TRBJ2-5 provide the parts outside the CDR3, is DTGVSQNPRHKITKRGQNVTFRCDPISEHNRLYWYRQTLGQGPEFLTYFQNEAQLEKSRLLSDRFSAERPKGSFSTLEIQRTEQGDSAMYLCASSPYRFGETQYFGPGTRLLVL.

The chain recombines TRBV27 with TRBJ1-6; D is unresolved. Germline CDR1 is MNHEY and CDR2 is SMNVEV (reference sequence). Trimming stripped 7 bases from V and 7 bases from J, with 14 bases between. The CDR3 is 14 amino acids. As DNA, the CDR3 is TGTGCCAGCAAAGCGGACCTAAACAATTCACCCCTCCACTTT. It yields the protein CASKADLNNSPLHF.

This clone showed up just a few times. This clone may be a read error of a much larger clone one base away. The V gene is TRBV6-1, the J gene TRBJ1-1; TRBD1 matches at 7 bases. With 5 bases clipped from V and 8 bases from J, the junction kept 11 bases outside the gene matches. The CDR3 length is 14 residues. Germline CDR1 reads MNHNS; CDR2 reads SASEGT. This chain's CDR3 is CASSSIVDRVEAFF. The CDR3 DNA reads as TGTGCCAGCAGTTCCATCGTTGACAGGGTCGAAGCTTTCTTT.

This chain links TRBV5-1 with TRBJ2-1; 8 bases are a match to TRBD2. The CDR3 extends over 14 amino acids. From germline, CDR1 is SGHRS and CDR2 YFSETQ. After removal of 4 bases from V and 5 bases from J, the junction contained 5 bases not matched to a gene. CDR3 sequence (DNA): TGCGCCAGCAGCGTGGGACTAGTGAACAATGAGCAGTTCTTC. This sequence encodes CASSVGLVNNEQFF.

This clone was seen a single time. The chain is built from TRBV14 and TRBJ1-1; D call uncertain. The CDR3 sequence is 15 residues long. The V gene lost 0 bases and the J gene lost 5 bases, with 13 bases spanning the gap. Germline CDR1 SGHDN, CDR2 FVKESK. CDR3 nucleotide sequence: TGTGCCAGCAGCCAAGACCCGGGGTTGGTTACTGAAGCTTTCTTT. Its translation: CASSQDPGLVTEAFF. The whole variable domain, remainder taken from reference TRBV14 and TRBJ1-1, is EAGVTQFPSHSVIEKGQTVTLRCDPISGHDNLYWYRRVMGKEIKFLLHFVKESKQDESGMPNNRFLAERTGGTYSTLKVQPAELEDSGVYFCASSQDPGLVTEAFFGQGTRLTVV.

This clone has more than one count but fewer than ten. The gene calls are TRBV7-9 and TRBJ1-4, with a tentative D call TRBD1 (5 bases). Trimming took off 1 base at V and 9 bases at J, with 15 bases between the two ends. The CDR3 loop spans 15 amino acids. Germline CDR1 reads SEHNR; CDR2 reads FQNEAQ (reference sequence). CDR3: CASSLDVGPTKKLFF. As DNA, the CDR3 is TGTGCCAGCAGCTTAGATGTGGGGCCTACGAAAAAACTGTTTTTT.

In its sample, this clone was seen once. The gene calls are TRBV5-4 and TRBJ1-1; D perhaps matches TRBD1 (5 bases). This CDR3 contains 14 residues. Germline V gene lookup returns CDR1 SGHNT and CDR2 YYREEE (reference sequence). V was cut by 5 bases and J by 0 bases, with 11 bases left in between. The CDR3 sequence: CASRPREMNTEAFF. DNA for the CDR3: TGTGCCAGCAGACCCAGGGAAATGAACACTGAAGCTTTCTTT. The full variable domain, rest sourced from reference TRBV5-4 and TRBJ1-1, is ETGVTQSPTHLIKTRGQQVTLRCSSQSGHNTVSWYQQALGQGPQFIFQYYREEENGRGNFPPRFSGLQFPNYSSELNVNALELDDSALYLCASRPREMNTEAFFGQGTRLTVV.

V gene TRBV7-6 combines with J gene TRBJ1-4; D not certain. The germline V gene has CDR1 SGHVS and CDR2 FNYEAQ. The CDR3 runs 16 residues. V gave up 5 bases and J gave up 7 bases, with 20 bases separating them. The CDR3 coding sequence is TGTGCCAGCAGCGGGCCGGGGATTGGAGGTGGTGAAAAACTGTTTTTT. Translated: CASSGPGIGGGEKLFF.

V gene TRBV5-1 combines with J gene TRBJ2-1; TRBD1 matches 8 bases. Germline loops: CDR1 SGHRS, CDR2 YFSETQ. CDR3 length: 17 residues. With V trimmed by 0 bases and J by 8 bases, 13 bases remained unmatched. CDR3: CASSLVETGQVVDEQFF. CDR3 nucleotides: TGCGCCAGCAGCTTGGTAGAAACGGGACAGGTGGTGGATGAGCAGTTCTTC.

The chain joins TRBV29-1 to TRBJ1-3, with TRBD1 matching over 7 bases. The V gene end was trimmed by 3 bases and the J gene end by 1 base; junction bases not matched to a gene: 6. The germline gives CDR1 SQVTM, CDR2 ANQGSEA. This CDR3 spans 15 amino acids. CDR3 sequence (DNA): TGCAGCGTTGATGACAGGGAGGAATCTGGAAACACCATATATTTT. Translating gives CSVDDREESGNTIYF.

The chain couples TRBV7-8 to TRBJ2-7, with no clear D. V lost 0 bases to trimming and J lost 1 base, with 10 bases between them. The CDR3 covers 15 residues. Germline loops: CDR1 SGHVS, CDR2 FQNEAQ. For the CDR3, the DNA is TGTGCCAGCAGCTTAGCCCCGAGCGAATCCTACGAGCAGTACTTC. This encodes CASSLAPSESYEQYF.

This chain links TRBV4-1 with TRBJ2-6, with TRBD2 matching over 13 bases. Germline V lookup: CDR1 MGHRA, CDR2 YSYEKL. Trimming took 3 bases from V and 4 from J; bases not matched to a gene: 9. This CDR3 has 19 amino acids. The CDR3 is CASSQELAGGPPGANVLTF. The CDR3 nucleotides are TGCGCCAGCAGCCAGGAACTAGCGGGAGGGCCACCCGGGGCCAACGTCCTGACTTTC.

The V and J genes are TRBV27 and TRBJ2-1; 10 bases map to TRBD2. Trimming took 5 bases from V and 10 from J; bases not matched to a gene: 8. The CDR3 covers 14 residues. Germline V lookup: CDR1 MNHEY, CDR2 SMNVEV (reference sequence). CDR3 region: CASSQPSGSHEQFF. The CDR3 DNA reads TGTGCCAGCAGTCAGCCTAGCGGGAGCCACGAGCAGTTCTTC.

In this sample, this clone turned up a few times. The chain has TRBV29-1 and TRBJ1-6; D is undetermined. The V end was cut by 4 bases, the J end by 10 bases, with 14 bases between. CDR1 is SQVTM, CDR2 ANQGSEA, per germline. This CDR3 is built from 13 residues. The chain's CDR3 is CSVAPQVGSPLHF. In DNA, the CDR3 is TGCAGCGTTGCCCCACAAGTCGGGTCACCCCTCCACTTT.

The chain is built from TRBV5-4 and TRBJ2-7, with D possibly matching TRBD2 (6 bases). The CDR3 totals 15 residues. CDR1 and CDR2 from the germline V gene are SGHNT and YYREEE (reference sequence). The ends were cut back, 2 bases at V and 4 bases at J, with 16 bases in the middle. The DNA of the CDR3 is TGTGCCAGCAGCTTCTTCGGGGGACGCCGGTACGAGCAGTACTTC. Protein: CASSFFGGRRYEQYF.

This CDR3 is CASSQTGGGKNEQFF. The CDR3 DNA sequence: TGCGCCAGCAGCCAAACAGGGGGCGGTAAGAATGAGCAGTTCTTC. The chain links TRBV4-3 to TRBJ2-1; 9 bases agree with TRBD1. The CDR3 covers 15 residues. Germline assignment: CDR1 LGHNA and CDR2 YSLEER. V lost 2 bases, J lost 7 bases, and 6 bases stayed unmatched.

This clone was observed a few times. The J gene is TRBJ2-5, the V gene TRBV27; D gene ambiguous. The CDR3 loop spans 14 amino acids. Germline CDR1 and CDR2: MNHEY and SMNVEV (reference sequence). The V and J ends lost 8 bases and 2 bases respectively, with 15 bases between them. CDR3 sequence: CASAVSGPQETQYF. The CDR3 DNA reads as TGTGCCAGCGCCGTATCAGGCCCGCAAGAGACCCAGTACTTC.

This clone appeared a few times. The chain employs TRBV30 and TRBJ1-2, with D possibly matching TRBD1 (5 bases). The CDR3 sequence is 12 residues long. The V end lost 3 bases, the J end lost 5 bases, and 10 bases lay between the germline ends. Per germline, CDR1 GTSNPN and CDR2 SVGIG (reference sequence). In DNA form, the CDR3 reads TGTGCCTGGAGCGGGGGGAGGTATGGCTACACCTTC. Residues: CAWSGGRYGYTF.

Only a few counts were recorded for this clone. The rearrangement joins TRBV12-5 to TRBJ1-5, with unresolved D. V lost 5 bases and J lost 5, with 10 bases in between. The germline gives CDR1 LGHNT, CDR2 FRNRAP. The CDR3 consists of 13 residues. The CDR3: CASGPQEDQPQHF. DNA of the CDR3: TGTGCTAGTGGTCCCCAGGAGGATCAGCCCCAGCATTTT.

The chain couples TRBV11-2 to TRBJ2-2; D uncertain. Trimming stripped 1 base from V and 0 bases from J, with 12 bases between. In germline, CDR1 is SGHAT, CDR2 FQNNGV. The CDR3 contains 17 residues. CDR3 loop: CASSLVPGDANTGELFF. As DNA, the CDR3 is TGTGCCAGCAGCTTAGTCCCCGGAGACGCGAACACCGGGGAGCTGTTTTTT.

There are many counts of this clone. The rearrangement uses TRBV27 and TRBJ2-7, with TRBD2 matching over 7 bases. Losses at the gene ends were 2 bases for V and 6 bases for J; bases not matched to a gene: 7. The CDR3 is 14 amino acids. Per the germline V gene, CDR1 is MNHEY and CDR2 is SMNVEV (reference sequence). The CDR3 loop is CASSLVDGGSEQYF. CDR3 in DNA: TGTGCCAGCAGTTTAGTCGACGGGGGGTCCGAGCAGTACTTC.

V is TRBV9 and J is TRBJ2-7; a possible D gene is TRBD1 (5 bases). This CDR3 contains 11 residues. Trimming stripped 3 bases from V and 7 bases from J, with 8 bases between. Looked up from germline, CDR1 is SGDLS and CDR2 is YYNGEE. CDR3: CASSGRGEQYF. For the CDR3, the DNA is TGTGCCAGCAGCGGAAGGGGAGAGCAGTACTTC.

The chain carries TRBV4-1 and TRBJ2-1; 8 bases match TRBD1. The CDR3 runs 14 residues. The germline CDR1 and CDR2 sequences are MGHRA and YSYEKL. V trimming: 1 base; J trimming: 6 bases; junction bases outside the gene matches: 2. CDR3 nucleotide sequence: TGCGCCAGCAGCCAAGCAACAGGGGGCAATGAGCAGTTCTTC. Amino acid sequence: CASSQATGGNEQFF.

This sequence joins TRBV2 and TRBJ2-2; D is possibly TRBD1 (5 bases). This CDR3 has 16 amino acids. CDR1 SNHLY and CDR2 FYNNEI come from the germline V gene. V was cut by 2 bases and J by 0 bases, with 10 bases left in between. The CDR3: CASSESRATNTGELFF. CDR3 nucleotide sequence: TGTGCCAGCAGTGAAAGCAGGGCTACGAACACCGGGGAGCTGTTTTTT.

This sequence joins TRBV4-2 and TRBJ2-7; the match to TRBD2 covers 10 bases. The CDR3 spans 16 residues. Trimming at V came to 3 bases and at J to 4 bases, leaving 9 bases not matched to a gene. The germline V gene encodes CDR1 LGHNA and CDR2 YNFKEQ. The CDR3 region is CASSQELAGNVYEQYF. In DNA form, the CDR3 reads TGTGCCAGCAGCCAGGAACTAGCGGGGAACGTTTACGAGCAGTACTTC.